Listed below are T cell receptor beta chains from one sample, sequenced in a study of T cells in Graves' hyperthyroidism and ophthalmopathy. TCRdb re-called the multiplex PCR reads with MiXCR, one entry per CDR3 protein. The sample includes a few hundred thousand distinct CDR3 sequences, around a sixth of them seen just once. The sample was blood. Receptor source: a woman aged 50 to 60 with Graves' hyperthyroidism. Both conserved end residues are part of each CDR3. D genes are given only for firm matches. A clone size is listed for some rows: how often the clone was seen (once, few, many), or a class if it is expanded.

j_gene	abundance	d_gene	v_gene	CDR3aa	CDR3nt
TRBJ1-1	many	NA	TRBV7-2	CASSLSGGDFAEAFF	TGTGCCAGCAGCTTATCTGGGGGCGACTTCGCTGAAGCTTTCTTT
TRBJ2-3	many	NA	TRBV3-1	CASSQSDSSDTQYF	TGTGCCAGCAGCCAATCAGATAGCTCGGACACGCAGTATTTT
TRBJ2-7	NA	NA	TRBV27	CASSGGQDVYEQYF	TGTGCCAGCAGTGGGGGGCAGGACGTCTACGAGCAGTACTTC
TRBJ2-5	few	NA	TRBV29-1	CSERGLGKETQYF	TGCAGCGAAAGGGGACTGGGAAAAGAGACCCAGTACTTC
TRBJ2-6	NA	TRBD1	TRBV30	CAWSIGTDSGANVLTF	TGTGCCTGGAGTATAGGGACAGACTCTGGGGCCAACGTCCTGACTTTC
TRBJ2-1	few	NA	TRBV5-1	CASSLALVGDEQFF	TGTGCCAGCAGCTTAGCACTAGTGGGGGACGAGCAGTTCTTC
TRBJ1-1	many	NA	TRBV18	CASSPVATNTEAFF	TGTGCCAGCTCACCAGTGGCGACGAACACTGAAGCTTTCTTT
TRBJ1-1	many	NA	TRBV28	CATQINTEAFF	TGTGCCACCCAGATTAACACTGAAGCTTTCTTT
TRBJ2-5	many	NA	TRBV18	CASRATGGETQYF	TGTGCCAGTCGAGCTACAGGAGGGGAGACCCAGTACTTC
TRBJ2-1	many	TRBD2	TRBV20-1	CSARSISGRAEGEQFF	TGCAGTGCTAGATCGATTAGCGGGAGGGCCGAGGGTGAGCAGTTCTTC
TRBJ2-5	NA	NA	TRBV20-1	CSAHYQGIETQYF	TGCAGTGCCCACTATCAGGGGATCGAGACCCAGTACTTC
TRBJ2-1	many	TRBD1	TRBV6-6	CASSYSAGGSYNEQFF	TGTGCCAGCAGTTACTCAGCAGGGGGATCCTACAATGAGCAGTTCTTC
TRBJ2-3	few	TRBD2	TRBV12-3/TRBV12-4	CASSLDSSGGSGTDTQYF	TGTGCCAGCAGTTTGGATTCTAGCGGGGGGTCGGGCACAGATACGCAGTATTTT
TRBJ1-4	NA	NA	TRBV7-9	CASSPRDDTATNEKLFF	TGTGCCAGCAGCCCCCGGGACGACACTGCAACTAATGAAAAACTGTTTTTT
TRBJ2-7	many	TRBD1	TRBV7-9	CASSFAGTVLSVPYEQYF	TGTGCCAGCAGCTTCGCCGGGACAGTTCTCTCCGTCCCGTACGAGCAGTACTTC
TRBJ2-3	many	NA	TRBV30	CAWNGREHEDTQYF	TGTGCCTGGAACGGTAGGGAGCATGAAGATACGCAGTATTTT